The 21 T cell receptor beta chains below all came from one sample that was sequenced in a study of vaccination and CD4 T cells after COVID-19. Treatment of the sample: roughly nine-day PBMC culture with coronavirus spike peptide pools or control peptides (ViraFEST assay). Oncomine TCR Beta short-read sequencing was applied to DNA from cultured CD4+ T cells. TCRdb reprocessed the PCR reads via MiXCR and lists one record per CDR3 protein. The repertoire holds about 4,000 distinct CDR3 sequences, with roughly 35% as singletons. No antigen has been assigned to these receptors. Sequenced sample: CD4+ T cells from blood, cultured in vitro. The receptors originated from a human donor who had recovered from COVID-19.

The genes are TRBV6-1 and TRBJ2-7; tentatively, D is TRBD1 or TRBD2 (5 bases each). The V and J ends lost 6 bases and 2 bases respectively, with 11 bases between them. The CDR3 extends over 13 amino acids. Germline CDR1 reads MNHNS; CDR2 reads SASEGT. The DNA for the CDR3 is TGTGCCAGCAGCCGGGGCTCCCCCTACGAGCAGTACTTC. It yields the protein CASSRGSPYEQYF.

The genes are TRBV11-2 and TRBJ2-3; 15 bases are a match to TRBD2. The V gene's germline CDR1 is SGHAT and CDR2 FQNNGV. With 4 bases clipped from V and 4 bases from J, the junction kept 6 bases outside the gene matches. CDR3 length equals 17 residues. CDR3 loop: CASSSRTSGRAADTQYF. Written as DNA, the CDR3 is TGTGCCAGCAGCTCCCGGACTAGCGGGAGGGCAGCAGATACGCAGTATTTT.

The genes are TRBV15 and TRBJ2-5; TRBD2 matches at 9 bases. This CDR3 has 14 amino acids. J lost 5 bases, V lost 5 bases, and 6 bases had no gene match. Germline CDR1 is LNHNV and CDR2 is YYDKDF (reference sequence). CDR3 sequence reads: CATSGRGRGETQYF. CDR3 in DNA: TGTGCCACCAGCGGGCGCGGGAGGGGTGAGACCCAGTACTTC.

The chain is built from TRBV5-6 and TRBJ2-1, with 10 positions matching TRBD2. The V gene's germline CDR1 is SGHDT and CDR2 YYEEEE. The CDR3 has 17 residues. The junction had 10 bases not matched to a gene; V was cut back by 3 bases and J by 4 bases. CDR3 bases: TGTGCCAGCAGCTCGTTATGGACTAGCGGTAATTACAATGAGCAGTTCTTC. Its protein product is CASSSLWTSGNYNEQFF.

This sequence joins TRBV2 and TRBJ1-1; D is unclear. The germline gives CDR1 SNHLY, CDR2 FYNNEI. This CDR3 region has 11 residues. V lost 2 bases, J lost 5 bases, and 3 bases lay in between. CDR3 in amino acids: CASSEWTEAFF. CDR3 nucleotides: TGTGCCAGCAGTGAATGGACTGAAGCTTTCTTT.

On this clonotype: One junction end does not reproduce the germline sequence, and a read error may be involved. V is TRBV6-2 or TRBV6-3 and J is TRBJ2-6; unclear D gene. The V gene's germline CDR1 is MNHEY and CDR2 SVGEGT. The length of the CDR3 is 12 residues. The DNA for the CDR3 is TGTGCCAGCAGCCTTCCCATGGCGGCGTCCGCTTTC. Amino acid sequence: CASSLPMAASAF.

The CDR3 nucleotides are TGCGCCAGCAAGGTCACTCGTGAGGGAGTCGGGACCTACGAGCAGTACTTC. This translates into CASKVTREGVGTYEQYF. This chain links TRBV10-1 with TRBJ2-7; D may be TRBD2 (5 bases). The CDR3 extends over 17 amino acids. CDR1 and CDR2 from the germline V gene are WNHNN and SYGVQD (reference sequence). The germline V and J ends were trimmed by 7 bases and 2 bases, with 24 bases remaining between them.

This clonotype is labeled medium-sized. The rearrangement uses TRBV29-1 and TRBJ2-1; 7 bases are a match to TRBD2. The CDR3 extends over 15 amino acids. Germline values: CDR1 SQVTM, CDR2 ANQGSEA. V shed 3 bases and J 5 bases; nucleotides not matched to a gene: 10. The CDR3 DNA reads as TGCAGCGTTGACGGGAGGACTAGGGGACACAATGAGCAGTTCTTC. Its translation: CSVDGRTRGHNEQFF.

The chain uses TRBV4-2 and TRBJ2-3, with TRBD2 identical over 16 bases. The CDR3 runs 19 residues. From germline, CDR1 is LGHNA and CDR2 YNFKEQ. With V trimmed by 0 bases and J by 4 bases, 7 bases remained unmatched. The CDR3 reads CASSQDAGTSGGVADTQYF. The CDR3 DNA follows: TGTGCCAGCAGCCAAGACGCCGGGACTAGCGGGGGGGTAGCAGATACGCAGTATTTT.

By share, this clonotype ranks as large. The chain uses TRBV25-1 and TRBJ2-1; D unclear. The CDR3 consists of 14 residues. V lost 5 bases and J lost 6, with 14 bases in between. Looked up from germline, CDR1 is MGHDK and CDR2 is SYGVNS. CDR3 in DNA: TGTGCCAGCAGTCCCGATTTGCATAGCAATGAGCAGTTCTTC. Translation: CASSPDLHSNEQFF.

This clonotype appeared a few times. The genes are TRBV2 and TRBJ1-6; the match to TRBD1 covers 7 bases. J gave up 2 bases and V 8 bases, and 3 bases lay outside the gene matches. The CDR3 is 14 residues long. Germline V gives CDR1 SNHLY, CDR2 FYNNEI. In DNA form, the CDR3 reads TGTGCCAGCGCAGGGGGAACCTATAATTCACCCCTCCACTTT. Its protein is CASAGGTYNSPLHF.

V gene TRBV2 combines with J gene TRBJ2-1; 10 nucleotides line up with TRBD2. Looked up from germline, CDR1 is SNHLY and CDR2 is FYNNEI. The CDR3 length is 16 residues. The V gene end was trimmed by 6 bases and the J gene end by 0 bases; junction bases not matched to a gene: 5. CDR3 in amino acids: CASRTLAGSSYNEQFF. Here the CDR3 DNA reads TGTGCCAGCAGGACACTAGCGGGAAGCTCCTACAATGAGCAGTTCTTC.

The chain recombines TRBV20-1 with TRBJ2-3; possible D gene TRBD2, 6 bases. V lost 5 bases and J lost 4, with 16 bases in between. From germline, CDR1 is DFQATT and CDR2 SNEGSKA (reference sequence). This CDR3 has 14 amino acids. CDR3 residues: CSAARTTPADTQYF. The CDR3 DNA is TGCAGTGCTGCCCGGACTACCCCCGCAGATACGCAGTATTTT.

This clonotype is labeled as medium-sized. V is TRBV4-1 and J is TRBJ1-2; a possible D gene is TRBD1 (5 bases). The CDR3 consists of 15 residues. V was shortened by 1 base and J by 2 bases, with 11 bases between the two germline ends. From germline, CDR1 is MGHRA and CDR2 YSYEKL. CDR3 coding DNA: TGCGCCAGCAGCCAAGTGGGACCCCGCAACTATGGCTACACCTTC. Translation: CASSQVGPRNYGYTF.

This clonotype came up a few times. The chain employs TRBV20-1 and TRBJ2-1, with TRBD2 identical over 7 bases. The germline V gene encodes CDR1 DFQATT and CDR2 SNEGSKA (reference sequence). Germline trimming cut 3 bases from V and 0 bases from J; bases unmatched to any gene: 2. This CDR3 has 14 residues. CDR3 residues: CSASGGSSYNEQFF. CDR3 in DNA: TGCAGTGCTAGCGGCGGGAGCTCCTACAATGAGCAGTTCTTC.

This clonotype was counted a few times. A junction boundary mismatches the germline segment, possibly from a read error. The V gene is TRBV7-9, the J gene TRBJ2-7; 7 bases map to TRBD1. The length of the CDR3 is 13 residues. Germline-derived CDR1 and CDR2 are SEHNR and FQNEAQ (reference sequence). In DNA, the CDR3 is TGTGCCAGCATCCTGACAGGGTCCTCCGAGCAGTACTTC. This sequence encodes CASILTGSSEQYF.

This clonotype is termed large (0.1 to 1%). V gene TRBV30 combines with J gene TRBJ1-2; D unresolved. The V and J ends lost 0 bases and 7 bases respectively, with 12 bases between them. Germline CDR1 is GTSNPN and CDR2 is SVGIG (reference sequence). The CDR3 has 13 amino acids. The CDR3 DNA follows: TGTGCCTGGAGTGTGAGGTTAGGGATTGGCTACACCTTC. It yields the protein CAWSVRLGIGYTF.

This chain joins TRBV6-4 and TRBJ2-5, with D possibly being TRBD2 (7 bases). The CDR3 is 16 amino acids. Trimming took off 0 bases at V and 5 bases at J, with 16 bases between the two ends. Germline V gene sequence: CDR1 MRHNA, CDR2 SNTAGT. CDR3 nucleotide sequence: TGTGCCAGCAGTGACTCGCGGGGGCGCGAATCTGAGACCCAGTACTTC. This gives the protein CASSDSRGRESETQYF.

This chain connects TRBV2 to TRBJ2-1; the D is unclear. The CDR3 totals 12 residues. Germline V CDR1 and CDR2: SNHLY, FYNNEI. V dropped 4 bases and J dropped 4 bases, with 5 bases sitting between them. CDR3 region: CASSGIYNEQFF. CDR3 DNA: TGTGCCAGCAGTGGAATTTACAATGAGCAGTTCTTC.

This chain connects TRBV5-1 to TRBJ2-7, with a possible D match to TRBD2 (6 bases). The CDR3 consists of 15 residues. CDR1 is SGHRS and CDR2 is YFSETQ in the germline V gene. The ends were cut back, 1 base at V and 2 bases at J, with 13 bases in the middle. The CDR3 nucleotides are TGCGCCAGCAGCTTGTTTGGGACGGGGGCCTACGAGCAGTACTTC. The encoded protein is CASSLFGTGAYEQYF.

This clonotype appeared a few times. This CDR3 reads CASSHRVGGNGYTF. The CDR3 DNA reads as TGTGCCAGCAGCCACCGGGTAGGGGGGAACGGCTACACCTTC. The chain couples TRBV3-1 to TRBJ1-2, with D possibly being TRBD1 (6 bases). CDR1 LGHDT and CDR2 YNNKEL come from the germline V gene (reference sequence). The germline V and J ends were trimmed by 3 bases and 8 bases, with 16 bases remaining between them. The CDR3 is made up of 14 amino acids.